The clone carrying this TCR beta chain was recorded only once. The antigen is not known. Germline-derived CDR1 and CDR2 are SGHDN and FVKESK. CDR3 size: 11 residues. J gave up 7 bases and V 4 bases, and 0 bases lay outside the gene matches. This record belongs to a study of T cell responses to AZD1222 COVID-19 vaccine. Whole-study context: Investigators merged groups given second doses at roughly 4 or roughly 12 weeks.

Study-wide results and caveats: Only after the peak T cell response were repertoires sampled. Spike-specific TCR breadth rose after two AZD1222 doses, and depth rose as well. The donors showed a predominance of white British ancestry and of females, with possible underestimation of clonal diversity.

The repertoire was sequenced with immunoSEQ multiplex PCR; TCRdb's copy has only in-frame clones and lacks some. Among around 87,000 clones, roughly 90% were seen once, and the ten largest hold about a fifth. The material was peripheral blood, obtained on day 0 of AZD1222 vaccination. The sequence came from an adult in good health. This chain uses TRBV14 with TRBJ2-5; 7 bases align to TRBD2. The CDR3 sequence: CASSRGRTQYF. The DNA of the CDR3 is TGTGCCAGCAGCCGCGGGAGGACCCAGTACTTC.